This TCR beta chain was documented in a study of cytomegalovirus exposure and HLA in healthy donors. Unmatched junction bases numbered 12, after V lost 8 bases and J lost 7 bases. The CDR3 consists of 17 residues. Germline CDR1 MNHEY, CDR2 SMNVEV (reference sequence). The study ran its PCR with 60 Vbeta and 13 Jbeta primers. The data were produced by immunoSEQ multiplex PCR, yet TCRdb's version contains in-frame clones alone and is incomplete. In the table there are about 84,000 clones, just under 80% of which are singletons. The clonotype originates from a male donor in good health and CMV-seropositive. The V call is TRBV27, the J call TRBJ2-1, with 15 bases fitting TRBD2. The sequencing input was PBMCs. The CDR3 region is CASVRTSGRALGNEQFF. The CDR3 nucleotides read TGTGCCAGCGTGAGGACTAGCGGGAGGGCCTTAGGTAATGAGCAGTTCTTC.